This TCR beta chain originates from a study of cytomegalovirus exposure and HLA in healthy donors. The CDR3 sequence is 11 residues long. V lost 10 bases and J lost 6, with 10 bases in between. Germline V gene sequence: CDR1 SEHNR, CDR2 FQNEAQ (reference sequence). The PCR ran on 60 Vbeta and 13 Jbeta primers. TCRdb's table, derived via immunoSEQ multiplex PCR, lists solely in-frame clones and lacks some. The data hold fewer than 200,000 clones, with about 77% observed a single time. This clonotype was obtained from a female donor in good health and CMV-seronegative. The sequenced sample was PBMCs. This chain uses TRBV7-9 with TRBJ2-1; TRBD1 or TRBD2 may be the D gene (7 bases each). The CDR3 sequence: CATRGGNEQFF. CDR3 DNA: TGTGCCACCAGGGGGGGCAATGAGCAGTTCTTC.